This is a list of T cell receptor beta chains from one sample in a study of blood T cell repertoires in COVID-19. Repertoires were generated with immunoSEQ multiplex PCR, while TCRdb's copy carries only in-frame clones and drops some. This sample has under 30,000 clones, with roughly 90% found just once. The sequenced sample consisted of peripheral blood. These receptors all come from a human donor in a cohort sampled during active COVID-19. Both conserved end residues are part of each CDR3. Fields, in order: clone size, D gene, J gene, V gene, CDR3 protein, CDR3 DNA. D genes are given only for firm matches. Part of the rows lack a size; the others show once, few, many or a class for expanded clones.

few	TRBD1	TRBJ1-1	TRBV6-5	CATQGVWSTEAFF	TGTGCCACTCAGGGGGTATGGAGCACTGAAGCTTTCTTT
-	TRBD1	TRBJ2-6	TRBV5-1	CASSIPGTGASGANVLTF	TGCGCCAGCAGCATACCCGGGACAGGGGCGTCGGGGGCCAACGTCCTGACTTTC
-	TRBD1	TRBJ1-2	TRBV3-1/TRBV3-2	CASSHNVKGAQGYTF	TGTGCCAGCAGCCACAACGTAAAGGGGGCGCAGGGCTACACCTTC
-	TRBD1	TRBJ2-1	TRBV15	CATSIRQGRAEQFF	TGTGCCACCAGCATAAGACAGGGGCGGGCTGAGCAGTTCTTC
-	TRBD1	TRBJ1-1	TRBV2	CASSFPTGEGTEAFF	TGTGCCAGCAGTTTCCCGACAGGGGAGGGCACTGAAGCTTTCTTT
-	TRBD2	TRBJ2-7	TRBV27	CASSLRDHPGLATHEQYF	TGTGCCAGCAGTTTACGGGACCACCCGGGACTAGCGACACACGAGCAGTACTTC
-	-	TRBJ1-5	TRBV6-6	CASSYSYTNQPQHF	TGTGCCAGCAGTTACTCGTACACCAATCAGCCCCAGCATTTT
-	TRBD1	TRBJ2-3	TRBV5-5	CASSRGQGQQDTQYF	TGTGCCAGCAGCCGGGGACAGGGGCAACAAGATACGCAGTATTTT
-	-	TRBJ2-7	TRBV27	CASSLRGNEQYF	TGTGCCAGCAGTTTGAGAGGGAACGAGCAGTACTTC
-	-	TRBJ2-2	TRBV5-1	CASSFRSANTGELFF	TGCGCCAGCAGCTTCCGCAGCGCGAACACCGGGGAGCTGTTTTTT
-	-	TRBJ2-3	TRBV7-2	CASSFWGGHSTDTQYF	TGTGCCAGCAGCTTTTGGGGGGGCCACAGCACAGATACGCAGTATTTT
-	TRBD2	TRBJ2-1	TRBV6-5	CASTQGLAYNEQFF	TGTGCCAGCACCCAAGGACTAGCATACAATGAGCAGTTCTTC
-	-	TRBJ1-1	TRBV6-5	CASITGGTEAFF	TGTGCCAGCATCACGGGGGGGACTGAAGCTTTCTTT
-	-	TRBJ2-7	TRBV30	CAWSRGSSYEQYF	TGTGCCTGGAGTAGGGGGAGCTCCTACGAGCAGTACTTC
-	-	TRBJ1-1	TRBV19	CASSIASSQRSIEKMAFF	TGTGCCAGTAGTATAGCTTCGTCCCAGCGGTCAATAGAGAAGATGGCTTTCTTT
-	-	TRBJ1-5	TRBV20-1	CSARVGGPQHF	TGCAGTGCTAGAGTGGGGGGGCCCCAGCATTTT
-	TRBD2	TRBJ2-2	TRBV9	CASSVRSGGSNTGELFF	TGTGCCAGCAGCGTAAGAAGCGGGGGGTCGAACACCGGGGAGCTGTTTTTT
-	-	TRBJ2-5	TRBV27	CASSSQAETQYF	TGTGCCAGCAGTAGCCAGGCGGAGACCCAGTACTTC